A selection of T cell receptor beta chains follows, all from one sample in a study of human T cells and chemical hapten exposure. A single record per CDR3 protein comes from TCRdb applying MiXCR to the RACE reads. The table has 370,000 or so distinct CDR3 sequences, 4% to 5.5% seen once. Sample: whole blood, taken in connection with sensitization to the hapten diphenylcyclopropenone (DPC). The receptors stem from a woman aged 45-65 years with alopecia areata. Some clones in this sample may be carry-over from other donors' samples. CDR3s include the opening cysteine and the closing phenylalanine or tryptophan. The D gene is left open where the match is weak. A row's size may be missing; if present it is once, few, many or a size class.

clone size: many; J gene: TRBJ2-1; D gene: .; V gene: TRBV28; CDR3 DNA: TGTGCCAGCAGTTCCCGGCAGGGCCCCAATGAGCAGTTCTTC; CDR3 protein: CASSSRQGPNEQFF
clone size: .; J gene: TRBJ2-7; D gene: .; V gene: TRBV4-3; CDR3 DNA: TGCGCCAGCAGCCAACGACGCCTCTCCTACGAGCAGTACTTC; CDR3 protein: CASSQRRLSYEQYF
clone size: many; J gene: TRBJ2-3; D gene: .; V gene: TRBV11-2; CDR3 DNA: TGTGCCAGCGAAGGACACACAGATACGCAGTATTTT; CDR3 protein: CASEGHTDTQYF
clone size: .; J gene: TRBJ1-3; D gene: .; V gene: TRBV7-2; CDR3 DNA: TGTGCCAGCAGCTTTAGAGACTCCTCTGGAAACACCATATATTTT; CDR3 protein: CASSFRDSSGNTIYF
clone size: many; J gene: TRBJ1-4; D gene: .; V gene: TRBV5-1; CDR3 DNA: TGCGCCAGCAGCTTGGGTTCAGCTTCTGAAAAACTGTTTTTT; CDR3 protein: CASSLGSASEKLFF
clone size: many; J gene: TRBJ2-7; D gene: .; V gene: TRBV5-1; CDR3 DNA: TGCGCCAGCAGCCTGGGACACGGAGCCTACGAGCAGTACTTC; CDR3 protein: CASSLGHGAYEQYF
clone size: many; J gene: TRBJ2-7; D gene: .; V gene: TRBV6-5; CDR3 DNA: TGTGCCAGCAGTTGGACGGGACGCACTTCCCACTGGGAGCAGTACTTC; CDR3 protein: CASSWTGRTSHWEQYF
clone size: many; J gene: TRBJ1-1; D gene: .; V gene: TRBV28; CDR3 DNA: TGTGCCAGCAGGCTGAACACTGAAGCTTTCTTT; CDR3 protein: CASRLNTEAFF
clone size: many; J gene: TRBJ2-1; D gene: .; V gene: TRBV4-2; CDR3 DNA: TGTGCCAGCAGCCACCTAGGGACTCAGGAGGCCTCCTACAATGAGCAGTTCTTC; CDR3 protein: CASSHLGTQEASYNEQFF
clone size: many; J gene: TRBJ2-1; D gene: TRBD2; V gene: TRBV9; CDR3 DNA: TGTGCCAGCAGCGCTGACGCGGGGGGTCGGTCCTACAATGAGCAGTTCTTC; CDR3 protein: CASSADAGGRSYNEQFF